This passage covers 18 T cell receptor beta chains from one sample sequenced in a study of human T cells and chemical hapten exposure. Time point: patch test 2, 6 weeks after DPC sensitization. Treatment specified: therapeutic diphenylcyclopropenone sensitization with weekly scalp DPC. TCRdb ran MiXCR on the RACE reads and lists one entry per CDR3 protein. Of 84,000 or so distinct CDR3 sequences listed, 10% are singletons. The sequencing used whole blood, collected in connection with sensitization to the hapten diphenylcyclopropenone (DPC). All receptors come from a woman in her 30s with alopecia areata. Some clones in this sample may be carry-over from other donors' samples.

This sequence joins TRBV20-1 and TRBJ1-2; D is undetermined. The CDR3 extends over 12 amino acids. Looked up from germline, CDR1 is DFQATT and CDR2 is SNEGSKA (reference sequence). Trimming took 3 bases from V and 2 from J, leaving 7 bases between them. For the CDR3, the DNA is TGCAGTGCTAGTCTAGGGAACTATGGCTACACCTTC. As protein: CSASLGNYGYTF.

The gene calls are TRBV5-4 and TRBJ2-3; D call uncertain. The CDR3 has 16 residues. Trimming took off 5 bases at V and 2 bases at J, with 18 bases between the two ends. Germline CDR1 and CDR2: SGHNT and YYREEE (reference sequence). The CDR3 is CASRPGRWRDTDTQYF. The CDR3 bases are TGTGCCAGCAGACCTGGCCGGTGGCGCGACACAGATACGCAGTATTTT.

This clonotype has a handful of counts. The rearrangement joins TRBV7-3 to TRBJ2-6; D uncertain. Germline-derived CDR1 and CDR2 are SGHTA and FQGTGA. The V end was cut by 3 bases, the J end by 0 bases, with 15 bases between. The CDR3 spans 18 residues. The CDR3: CASSFSAGLHSGANVLTF. Here the CDR3 DNA reads TGTGCCAGCAGCTTTTCGGCCGGTCTACACTCTGGGGCCAACGTCCTGACTTTC.

The chain employs TRBV5-4 and TRBJ2-3; D is ambiguous. The CDR3 length is 15 residues. Per the germline V gene, CDR1 is SGHNT and CDR2 is YYREEE (reference sequence). The ends were cut back, 3 bases at V and 0 bases at J, with 11 bases in the middle. Here the CDR3 reads CASSSPGASTDTQYF. CDR3 DNA sequence: TGTGCCAGCAGCTCGCCTGGCGCTAGCACAGATACGCAGTATTTT.

This clonotype was observed at least ten times. CDR3 in amino acids: CASSPPGAREAYEQYF. The CDR3 nucleotides read TGTGCCAGCAGCCCACCCGGTGCCAGAGAAGCCTACGAGCAGTACTTC. The chain is built from TRBV5-5 and TRBJ2-7, with D unresolved. The CDR3 contains 16 residues. Germline V gene sequence: CDR1 SGHKS, CDR2 YYEKEE (reference sequence). The V end lost 4 bases, the J end lost 2 bases, and 19 bases lay between the germline ends.

V and J are TRBV10-3 and TRBJ2-7; D is possibly TRBD2 (6 bases). Trimming cost V 1 base and J 3 bases, with 19 bases left between them. The germline V gene encodes CDR1 ENHRY and CDR2 SYGVKD. This CDR3 comprises 17 residues. CDR3 sequence reads: CAISELLSAGRDYEQYF. CDR3 DNA sequence: TGTGCCATCAGTGAGTTACTATCGGCGGGAAGGGACTACGAGCAGTACTTC.

This clonotype was observed many times. The gene calls are TRBV15 and TRBJ2-6; no clear D gene. CDR1 and CDR2 (germline): LNHNV, YYDKDF (reference sequence). The CDR3 loop spans 16 amino acids. Trimming shortened V by 1 base and J by 1 base, and 8 bases separated the two germline ends. The CDR3 protein is CATSRGSGSGANVLTF. CDR3 sequence (DNA): TGTGCCACCAGCAGAGGGTCTGGATCTGGGGCCAACGTCCTGACTTTC.

The V and J genes are TRBV20-1 and TRBJ2-3, with D possibly matching TRBD2 (5 bases). Germline lookup yields CDR1 DFQATT and CDR2 SNEGSKA (reference sequence). Trimming took 0 bases from V and 6 from J, leaving 13 bases between them. This CDR3 has 14 residues. The CDR3: CSARDYRRIDTQYF. The CDR3 nucleotides read TGCAGTGCTAGAGATTATAGGAGGATCGATACGCAGTATTTT.

In this sample, this clonotype turned up many times. The chain links TRBV7-2 to TRBJ2-7, with D possibly being TRBD1 (6 bases). This CDR3 has 15 amino acids. The V gene lost 5 bases and the J gene lost 4 bases, with 18 bases spanning the gap. Germline V gene lookup returns CDR1 SGHTA and CDR2 FQGNSA. In DNA form, the CDR3 reads TGTGCCAGCAGCCGGGACACCGCCCTTTCGTACGAGCAGTACTTC. Its translation is CASSRDTALSYEQYF. Combining the CDR3 with reference TRBV7-2 and TRBJ2-7 gives the whole variable domain GAGVSQSPSNKVTEKGKDVELRCDPISGHTALYWYRQSLGQGLEFLIYFQGNSAPDKSGLPSDRFSAERTGGSVSTLTIQRTQQEDSAVYLCASSRDTALSYEQYFGPGTRLTVT.

At least ten counts were recorded for this clonotype. The V and J genes are TRBV25-1 and TRBJ1-2; D perhaps matches TRBD1 (6 bases). CDR3 size: 15 residues. V was trimmed by 1 base and J by 7 bases, leaving 16 bases between them. CDR1 and CDR2 (germline): MGHDK, SYGVNS. The CDR3 nucleotides are TGTGCCAGCAGTGAATGGGACAAACCACCGCGTGGCTACACCTTC. Translating gives CASSEWDKPPRGYTF.

The V and J genes are TRBV28 and TRBJ2-7, with 7 bases aligning to TRBD1. Germline V gene lookup returns CDR1 MDHEN and CDR2 SYDVKM. V lost 7 bases to trimming and J lost 3 bases; unmatched junction nucleotides: 6. This CDR3 has 13 residues. The DNA of the CDR3 is TGTGCCAGCACCCCAGGGACAGACTACGAGCAGTACTTC. It specifies CASTPGTDYEQYF.

This clonotype has ten or more counts. The gene calls are TRBV19 and TRBJ2-1, with D tentatively TRBD2 (6 bases). The V end lost 5 bases, the J end lost 7 bases, and 18 bases lay between the germline ends. The CDR3 sequence is 15 residues long. Germline CDR1 is LNHDA and CDR2 is SQIVND (reference sequence). The CDR3 spells CASSQGGDVLNEQFF. CDR3 DNA sequence: TGTGCCAGTAGTCAGGGCGGGGACGTCTTGAATGAGCAGTTCTTC.

The V and J genes are TRBV7-2 and TRBJ1-2; D is possibly TRBD1 (6 bases). The length of the CDR3 is 15 residues. Trimming shortened V by 5 bases and J by 1 base, and 14 bases separated the two germline ends. The germline V gene has CDR1 SGHTA and CDR2 FQGNSA. As DNA, the CDR3 is TGTGCCAGCAGCCCGGACAGCACCAATAACTATGGCTACACCTTC. Its translation is CASSPDSTNNYGYTF.

This clonotype was observed at least ten times. The V gene is TRBV20-1, the J gene TRBJ1-5, with D unclear. This CDR3 has 12 residues. Germline assignment: CDR1 DFQATT and CDR2 SNEGSKA (reference sequence). Trimming cost V 3 bases and J 5 bases, with 8 bases left between them. The CDR3 is CSARAGDQPQHF. The CDR3 nucleotides read TGCAGTGCTAGGGCCGGGGATCAGCCCCAGCATTTT.

Ten or more counts support this clonotype. This rearrangement joins TRBV5-4 to TRBJ2-1; 13 nucleotides line up with TRBD2. Per the germline V gene, CDR1 is SGHNT and CDR2 is YYREEE (reference sequence). There are 13 residues in the CDR3. Trimming took 5 bases from V and 7 from J; bases not matched to a gene: 0. CDR3 sequence reads: CASRTSGGNEQFF. The CDR3 DNA is TGTGCCAGCAGGACTAGCGGGGGGAATGAGCAGTTCTTC.

This clonotype was picked up many times. The chain carries TRBV18 and TRBJ2-6; no clear D. Trimming removed 1 base from V and 4 bases from J, with 2 bases in between. The CDR3 length is 13 residues. Germline V CDR1 and CDR2: KGHSH, LQKENI. CDR3 loop: CASSPLGANVLTF. The CDR3 bases are TGTGCCAGCTCACCACTAGGGGCCAACGTCCTGACTTTC.

This clonotype was found many times. The chain links TRBV6-1 to TRBJ2-1; no reliable D call. The CDR3 contains 11 residues. With 1 base removed from V and 9 bases from J, the gap between germline ends came to 4 bases. Germline CDR1 and CDR2: MNHNS and SASEGT. The CDR3 is CASSEVSEQFF. The CDR3 nucleotides are TGTGCCAGCAGTGAAGTCTCTGAGCAGTTCTTC.

This chain links TRBV28 with TRBJ2-2, with TRBD2 identical over 11 bases. CDR3 length: 15 residues. Germline trimming cut 3 bases from V and 6 bases from J; bases unmatched to any gene: 3. Germline V lookup: CDR1 MDHEN, CDR2 SYDVKM. CDR3 protein: CASSLASGRPGELFF. The CDR3 coding sequence is TGTGCCAGCAGTTTGGCTAGCGGGAGGCCCGGGGAGCTGTTTTTT.